This T cell receptor beta chain was found in a study of blood T cell repertoires in COVID-19. About the research overall: Some COVID-19 samples were acute and others convalescent; all came from the United States, Italy and Spain.

This clone was seen more than once but under ten times. Sequencing used immunoSEQ multiplex PCR; TCRdb keeps in-frame clones, though not all of them. Of a few hundred thousand clones in the sample, approximately 86% are singletons; the top ten hold 4.5% to 5.5%. The CDR3 contains 11 residues. CDR1 is MNHNS and CDR2 is SASEGT in the germline V gene. V was cut by 2 bases and J by 7 bases, with 6 bases left in between. What was sequenced was PBMCs or T cells enriched from blood (not recorded which). The TCR was taken from a woman aged 30 to 39 who had been exposed to COVID-19. This chain connects TRBV6-1 to TRBJ2-7, with D uncertain. The chain's CDR3 is CASSESREQYF. CDR3 sequence (DNA): TGTGCCAGCAGTGAATCCAGGGAGCAGTACTTC.